The entry below gives a single T cell receptor (beta chain) sequence along with its context. Its cognate antigen is unknown. The data were obtained in a study of chemoradiotherapy in HPV16-positive cancers. Overall study: Candidate HPV-specific clones and shared TCR motifs came from a couple of HPV16-positive patients.

The repertoire was sequenced with immunoSEQ multiplex PCR; TCRdb's copy has only in-frame clones and lacks some. The table shows 30,000 to 35,000 clones, with around 89% occurring only once. Study conclusions and caveats: Candidate HPV-specific clones and E7-related TCR motifs grew in tumor during treatment. The functional HPV-specific definition rests on just a couple of HPV16-positive patients.

Samples were taken several times over chemoradiotherapy. V was pared by 0 bases and J by 4 bases, with 12 bases between. Germline CDR1 KGHSH, CDR2 LQKENI. This CDR3 is 15 amino acids long. This receptor was taken from a human donor with HPV-associated anogenital cancer. The sequenced sample was blood, obtained from a patient who underwent chemoradiotherapy. This chain links TRBV18 with TRBJ1-2; maybe TRBD1 (6 bases). Here the CDR3 reads CASSPPSGARYGYTF. The CDR3 region has the DNA TGTGCCAGCTCACCACCTTCAGGGGCGCGCTATGGCTACACCTTC.